The subject of this entry is one T cell receptor (beta chain). Its specificity is not known. The data stem from a study of cytomegalovirus exposure and HLA in healthy donors. Turning to the study itself: Counted in an early data release were about 86 million unique TCRs from HLA-typed donors. Within the Caucasian-associated ancestry cluster were more than 75% of the roughly 400 genotyped donors.

13 Jbeta primers and 60 Vbeta primers were used for the PCR. The assay was immunoSEQ multiplex PCR, and TCRdb's table has in-frame clones only and misses some. The sample includes fewer than 300,000 clones, 75% to 90% seen only once; the top ten take around 4.2%. Points from the study as a whole: When presence/absence was analysed, sequencing depth was taken to be roughly uniform across donors. Follow-up analysis later connected one missense variant in DCLRE1C with trimming of TCR beta V- and J-genes.

The ends were cut back, 1 base at V and 4 bases at J, with 14 bases in the middle. CDR3 length equals 16 residues. The germline V gene has CDR1 SGHDN and CDR2 FVKESK. J is TRBJ1-3 and V is TRBV14; tentative D call: TRBD1 (6 bases). This clonotype was obtained from a man aged 35-49 years in good health and CMV-seropositive. The material sequenced was PBMCs. CDR3 in DNA: TGTGCCAGCAGCCAAGTCCTCCCGGGACACGGAAACACCATATATTTT. Its protein is CASSQVLPGHGNTIYF.